This record concerns one T cell receptor (beta chain) sequence. TCRdb keeps only in-frame clones here, not all; method: immunoSEQ multiplex PCR. Here the sample spans approximately 44,000 clones, roughly 77% being singletons. The sample is drawn from a study of control samples from healthy donors and cancer patients. The CDR3 has 14 residues. V shed 8 bases and J 1 base; nucleotides not matched to a gene: 2. The germline V gene encodes CDR1 MNHEY and CDR2 SVGAGI. The receptor was derived from a male donor with melanoma. The rearrangement joins TRBV6-5 to TRBJ1-5, with TRBD1 identical over 10 bases. The material sequenced was formalin-fixed, paraffin-embedded tissue. The CDR3 DNA sequence: TGTGCCAGCGACAGGGGGCGAAGCAATCAGCCCCAGCATTTT. As protein: CASDRGRSNQPQHF.